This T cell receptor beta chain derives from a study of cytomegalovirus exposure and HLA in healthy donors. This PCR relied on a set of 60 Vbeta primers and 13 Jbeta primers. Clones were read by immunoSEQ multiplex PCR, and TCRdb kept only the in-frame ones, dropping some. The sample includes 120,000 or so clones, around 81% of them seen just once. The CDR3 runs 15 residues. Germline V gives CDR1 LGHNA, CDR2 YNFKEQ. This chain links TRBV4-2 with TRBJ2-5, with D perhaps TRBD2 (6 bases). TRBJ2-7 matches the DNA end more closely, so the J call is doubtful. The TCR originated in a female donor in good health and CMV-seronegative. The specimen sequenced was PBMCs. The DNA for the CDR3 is TGTGCCAGCAGCCAAGATAGTAGCGGAATCTACGAGCAGTACTTC. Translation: CASSQDSSGIYEQYF.